Sequencing of this TCR beta chain was carried out in a study of blood T cells in healthy people across ages. This clonotype was seen many times. It was with a sample-barcoded 5' primer and a J-beta primer mix that a second PCR of roughly 7 to 12 cycles was run. Each CDR3 protein gets one entry after TCRdb re-called the 5' RACE reads with MiXCR. The sample carries 1.2 million to 1.5 million distinct CDR3 sequences, approximately 42% recorded once. This TCR was sampled from a woman aged 18-30 years in good health. The sample consisted of blood.

The CDR3 DNA reads TGCGCCAGCAGCAACGACAGGGAGCAGTTCTTC. Amino acids: CASSNDREQFF. This chain links TRBV5-1 with TRBJ2-1; D might be TRBD1 (6 bases). Germline values: CDR1 SGHRS, CDR2 YFSETQ. This CDR3 spans 11 amino acids. The V gene lost 4 bases and the J gene lost 10 bases, with 9 bases spanning the gap.